The clone carrying this TCR beta chain was found many times. These data come from a study of T cell repertoires in cytomegalovirus infection. Study-level information: From public TCR beta signatures came an indication of both CMV infection and matching HLA type.

TCRdb passed the reads through MiXCR, listing each CDR3 protein once. The sample contains approximately 250,000 distinct CDR3 sequences, 22% of which appear only once. The origin of this receptor is a human donor in good health (CMV status not recorded). Some clones in this sample may be carry-over from other donors' samples. Sequencing was carried out using CD8+ T cells from PBMCs.

The CDR3 nucleotides are TGTGCCAGCAGCGACGGCAGGGGGTACGAGCAGTACTTC. Translating it yields CASSDGRGYEQYF. The chain joins TRBV2 to TRBJ2-7; 7 positions match TRBD1. This CDR3 is built from 13 residues. J was trimmed by 4 bases and V by 6 bases; bases with no gene match: 6. Germline loops: CDR1 SNHLY, CDR2 FYNNEI.